The present entry profiles one T cell receptor (beta chain) with its context. MiXCR, applied by TCRdb to the 5' RACE reads, yields one record per CDR3 protein. Here the sample spans 130,000 to 150,000 distinct CDR3 sequences, over 15% being singletons. This record comes from a study of T-cell memory formation after mild COVID-19. The germline V gene encodes CDR1 SEHNR and CDR2 FQNEAQ (reference sequence). V was pared by 2 bases and J by 3 bases, with 4 bases between. The CDR3 length is 13 residues. This clonotype originated in an adult woman who had mild COVID-19 (a few samples of this study predate the infection). Cell type and time point are not known. The rearrangement uses TRBV7-9 and TRBJ2-2; D unclear. Sequenced sample: PBMCs or a T cell subset sorted from them (not recorded which). The CDR3 loop is CASSLQYTGELFF. CDR3 nucleotides: TGTGCCAGCAGCTTACAGTACACCGGGGAGCTGTTTTTT.